Shown below are 18 T cell receptor beta chains from a single sample sequenced in a study of blood T cell repertoires in COVID-19. Clones were sequenced by immunoSEQ multiplex PCR, and TCRdb holds only the in-frame ones, with some missing. The repertoire has 150,000 to 200,000 clones, about 80% of them found once; the top ten carry roughly 6.9%. The sample consisted of peripheral blood. The receptors here all came from a human donor with acute or convalescent COVID-19. The donor label of this sample is uncertain.

This chain uses TRBV7-3 with TRBJ2-5; TRBD2 aligns across 8 bases. After removal of 0 bases from V and 5 bases from J, the junction contained 8 bases not matched to a gene. The germline V gene encodes CDR1 SGHTA and CDR2 FQGTGA. The CDR3 is made up of 16 amino acids. The CDR3 bases are TGTGCCAGCAGCTTAACCCTGGGGACTAGAATGGAGACCCAGTACTTC. Its translation: CASSLTLGTRMETQYF.

The chain is built from TRBV5-1 and TRBJ2-2; 7 bases are a match to TRBD1. The CDR3 is made up of 16 amino acids. Germline V CDR1 and CDR2: SGHRS, YFSETQ. V shed 0 bases and J 6 bases; nucleotides not matched to a gene: 8. CDR3 sequence: CASSLGAGGSAGELFF. CDR3 in DNA: TGCGCCAGCAGCTTGGGGGCAGGGGGTTCTGCCGGGGAGCTGTTTTTT.

The rearrangement joins TRBV6-5 to TRBJ2-7, with a possible D match to TRBD2 (7 bases). Germline V gene sequence: CDR1 MNHEY, CDR2 SVGAGI. V was clipped by 2 bases and J by 4 bases, with 15 bases between them. This CDR3 is 15 amino acids long. The CDR3 DNA is TGTGCCAGCAGTTACGAGGCGGGGGCAAGGTACGAGCAGTACTTC. The encoded protein is CASSYEAGARYEQYF.

This chain connects TRBV18 to TRBJ1-2; D unresolved. The CDR3 is 17 amino acids. Between the trimmed V and J ends, which lost 2 bases and 3 bases, there was a span of 19 bases. Looked up from germline, CDR1 is KGHSH and CDR2 is LQKENI. The CDR3: CASSPSLWAAYDYGYTF. CDR3 coding DNA: TGTGCCAGCTCACCATCTCTGTGGGCCGCTTATGACTATGGCTACACCTTC.

This clone was seen once. The rearrangement joins TRBV12-3 or TRBV12-4 to TRBJ1-2; TRBD1 matches at 7 bases. Germline trimming cut 2 bases from V and 5 bases from J; bases unmatched to any gene: 2. This CDR3 has 13 residues. The CDR3, as DNA: TGTGCCAGCAGTTTACCAGGGGGGTATGGCTACACCTTC. It encodes CASSLPGGYGYTF.

V and J are TRBV6-6 and TRBJ2-1; 8 bases agree with TRBD2. The CDR3 runs to 13 residues. The J segment lost 13 bases and the V segment lost 4 bases, leaving 9 bases of the junction unmatched. The germline V gene has CDR1 MNHNY and CDR2 SVGAGI (reference sequence). Here the CDR3 DNA reads TGTGCCAGCAGTTCCCCCGGGCTAGCGGGCCAGTTCTTC. Its translation: CASSSPGLAGQFF.

V usage is TRBV28 and J usage is TRBJ1-2, with D tentatively TRBD1 (6 bases). Germline-derived CDR1 and CDR2 are MDHEN and SYDVKM. V lost 6 bases to trimming and J lost 5 bases, with 19 bases between them. CDR3 length equals 15 residues. CDR3 region: CASSLQGSSFYGYTF. CDR3 nucleotide sequence: TGTGCCAGCAGCCTCCAGGGGTCTAGTTTTTATGGCTACACCTTC.

J is TRBJ2-1 and V is TRBV9; D is ambiguous. Germline values: CDR1 SGDLS, CDR2 YYNGEE. V lost 0 bases, J lost 0 bases, and 10 bases lay in between. The CDR3 is made up of 16 amino acids. The CDR3 bases are TGTGCCAGCAGCGTAGTTGGCTCTTCCTCCTACAATGAGCAGTTCTTC. Amino acids: CASSVVGSSSYNEQFF.

This clone was seen only once. CDR3 sequence reads: CASSQYGGNTGELFF. For the CDR3, the DNA is TGTGCCAGCAGCCAGTATGGAGGCAACACCGGGGAGCTGTTTTTT. This chain links TRBV3-1 (or the pseudogene TRBV3-2) with TRBJ2-2; perhaps TRBD2 as D (5 bases). Trimming took off 3 bases at V and 2 bases at J, with 10 bases between the two ends. Germline values: CDR1 LGHDT, CDR2 YNNKEL (reference sequence). The CDR3 covers 15 residues.

The chain recombines TRBV28 with TRBJ1-3; the D gene is possibly TRBD1 (6 bases). V lost 6 bases, J lost 1 base, and 10 bases lay in between. Germline values: CDR1 MDHEN, CDR2 SYDVKM. The CDR3 is made up of 14 amino acids. This chain's CDR3 is CASSHGQSGNTIYF. Here the CDR3 DNA reads TGTGCCAGCAGCCATGGACAGTCTGGAAACACCATATATTTT.

For the CDR3, the DNA is TGTGCCTGGAGAGGGGATCGTAGTTCACCCCTCCACTTT. Its protein product is CAWRGDRSSPLHF. The chain links TRBV30 to TRBJ1-6; possible D gene TRBD1, 5 bases. V shed 3 bases and J shed 9 bases, with 12 bases lying between them. Germline loops: CDR1 GTSNPN, CDR2 SVGIG (reference sequence). This CDR3 region has 13 residues.

The chain couples TRBV7-2 to TRBJ2-4; 8 bases agree with TRBD2. Germline trimming cut 5 bases from V and 0 bases from J; bases unmatched to any gene: 9. CDR1 SGHTA and CDR2 FQGNSA come from the germline V gene. The length of the CDR3 is 17 residues. The CDR3 bases are TGTGCCAGCAGCCCCCCGGGGGGGAGAGTAGCCAAAAACATTCAGTACTTC. This translates into CASSPPGGRVAKNIQYF.

The gene calls are TRBV23-1 and TRBJ2-7; TRBD2 agrees at 13 bases. TRBV23-1 qualifies as an ORF whose function is uncertain. This CDR3 spans 17 amino acids. After removal of 0 bases from V and 1 base from J, the junction contained 3 bases not matched to a gene. Here the CDR3 reads CASSQSRTSGRSYEQYF. The CDR3, as DNA: TGCGCCAGCAGTCAATCTCGGACTAGCGGGAGATCCTACGAGCAGTACTTC.

The chain joins TRBV5-1 to TRBJ1-1; tentative D call: TRBD1 (5 bases). Trimming removed 6 bases at V and 1 base at J, with 16 bases between. Germline values: CDR1 SGHRS, CDR2 YFSETQ. This CDR3 has 15 amino acids. The CDR3 is CASTLPAGGNTEAFF. The CDR3, as DNA: TGCGCCAGCACCCTCCCTGCCGGGGGGAACACTGAAGCTTTCTTT.

This chain links TRBV9 with TRBJ2-7; 12 bases line up with TRBD1. There are 14 residues in the CDR3. Germline trimming cut 8 bases from V and 6 bases from J; bases unmatched to any gene: 9. Germline CDR1 is SGDLS and CDR2 is YYNGEE. Here the CDR3 reads CASTLGDRGPEQYF. In DNA, the CDR3 is TGTGCCAGTACCTTGGGGGACAGGGGGCCCGAGCAGTACTTC.

The chain uses TRBV28 and TRBJ1-3; D may be TRBD1 (6 bases). CDR1 and CDR2 (germline): MDHEN, SYDVKM. Deletions cut 5 bases from V and 4 bases from J, with 9 bases between. This CDR3 has 13 residues. The CDR3 nucleotides read TGTGCCAGCAGTGTGGGACAAGGAAACACCATATATTTT. Translating it yields CASSVGQGNTIYF. The full variable domain, with the rest looked up from reference TRBV28 and TRBJ1-3, is DVKVTQSSRYLVKRTGEKVFLECVQDMDHENMFWYRQDPGLGLRLIYFSYDVKMKEKGDIPEGYSVSREKKERFSLILESASTNQTSMYLCASSVGQGNTIYFGEGSWLTVV.

This rearrangement joins TRBV28 to TRBJ2-7; TRBD2 matches at 11 bases. The CDR3 length is 12 residues. With V trimmed by 8 bases and J by 9 bases, 6 bases remained unmatched. Germline CDR1 and CDR2: MDHEN and SYDVKM. The CDR3, as DNA: TGTGCCAGCCAGGGACTAGCGGAACGGCAGTACTTC. Protein: CASQGLAERQYF. The variable domain in full, with the rest retrieved from reference TRBV28 and TRBJ2-7, is DVKVTQSSRYLVKRTGEKVFLECVQDMDHENMFWYRQDPGLGLRLIYFSYDVKMKEKGDIPEGYSVSREKKERFSLILESASTNQTSMYLCASQGLAERQYFGPGTRLTVT.

The V call is TRBV7-2, the J call TRBJ1-4; D unclear. The CDR3 is 12 amino acids. V was clipped by 5 bases and J by 1 base, with 2 bases between them. Per germline, CDR1 SGHTA and CDR2 FQGNSA. This chain's CDR3 is CASSRTNEKLFF. CDR3 coding DNA: TGTGCCAGCAGCCGAACTAATGAAAAACTGTTTTTT.